The 20 T cell receptor beta chains below come from one sample, sequenced in a study of molecular identifiers for immune sequencing clone quantification. TCRdb used MiXCR to reprocess the PCR reads, holding one entry per CDR3 protein. The sample contains under 350,000 distinct CDR3 sequences, roughly a quarter of which appear only once. The material sequenced was naive CD8+ T cells from blood, with Jurkat cell RNA spiked in. As to subset: FACS-sorted CD8+CD4-CCR7+CD45RA+ naive T cells. These receptors all stem from a human donor in good health. Some libraries in this study had Jurkat cell RNA spiked in.

V and J are TRBV11-2 and TRBJ2-1; D not certain. This CDR3 comprises 11 residues. V lost 8 bases to trimming and J lost 3 bases, with 5 bases between them. Germline values: CDR1 SGHAT, CDR2 FQNNGV. This CDR3 is CASYLYNEQFF. In DNA form, the CDR3 reads TGTGCCAGCTACCTCTACAATGAGCAGTTCTTC.

At least ten counts were recorded for this clonotype. The chain recombines TRBV4-3 with TRBJ2-2, with D hard to call. Trimming shortened V by 1 base and J by 1 base, and 7 bases separated the two germline ends. The CDR3 spans 15 residues. CDR1 and CDR2 from the germline V gene are LGHNA and YSLEER. The CDR3 loop is CASSQGHRNTGELFF. The CDR3 region has the DNA TGCGCCAGCAGCCAAGGTCACAGGAACACCGGGGAGCTGTTTTTT.

This clonotype showed up many times. CDR3 loop: CASRDQGFLSTGELFF. CDR3 coding DNA: TGTGCCAGCAGAGATCAGGGATTTCTATCCACCGGGGAGCTGTTTTTT. The chain uses TRBV13 and TRBJ2-2; perhaps TRBD1 as D (5 bases). The V end lost 6 bases, the J end lost 4 bases, and 18 bases lay between the germline ends. This CDR3 has 16 amino acids. CDR1 and CDR2 (germline): PRHDT, FYEKMQ (reference sequence).

The count of this clonotype is one. A junction boundary mismatches the germline segment, possibly from a read error. Written as DNA, the CDR3 is TGCAGTGCCTTGACAGGGAATGGCTGCACCTTC. The encoded protein is CSALTGNGCTF. The chain joins TRBV20-1 to TRBJ1-2, with 7 bases fitting TRBD1. The V gene's germline CDR1 is DFQATT and CDR2 SNEGSKA (reference sequence). The CDR3 extends over 11 amino acids.

V gene TRBV7-9 combines with J gene TRBJ2-2, with TRBD2 matching over 10 bases. V shed 2 bases, J shed 6 bases, and the junction held 9 bases outside the gene matches. CDR1 is SEHNR and CDR2 is FQNEAQ in the germline V gene (reference sequence). This CDR3 has 17 amino acids. The CDR3 DNA follows: TGTGCCAGCAGCTTATTCCTAGCGGGGGCCCACGCCGGGGAGCTGTTTTTT. Protein product: CASSLFLAGAHAGELFF. The variable domain in full, completed from reference TRBV7-9 and TRBJ2-2, reads DTGVSQNPRHKITKRGQNVTFRCDPISEHNRLYWYRQTLGQGPEFLTYFQNEAQLEKSRLLSDRFSAERPKGSFSTLEIQRTEQGDSAMYLCASSLFLAGAHAGELFFGEGSRLTVL.

A word on this clonotype: Given a much more abundant clone one base away, this may be a read error. The V gene is TRBV20-1, the J gene TRBJ2-3; TRBD2 matches at 8 bases. The CDR3 covers 17 residues. Germline CDR1 and CDR2: DFQATT and SNEGSKA (reference sequence). CDR3 amino acids: CSATRDQLAEYADTQSF. The CDR3 nucleotides read TGCAGTGCTACCCGAGACCAACTAGCGGAATATGCAGATACGCAGTCTTTT.

This clonotype has a count of ten or more. The chain has TRBV7-2 and TRBJ2-7; D not resolved. The CDR3 is 14 amino acids. Germline CDR1 is SGHTA and CDR2 is FQGNSA. Trimming cost V 8 bases and J 3 bases, with 17 bases left between them. The CDR3 is CASRVPPTLYEQYF. Written as DNA, the CDR3 is TGTGCCAGCCGTGTACCGCCAACCCTCTACGAGCAGTACTTC.

The CDR3 loop reads CSAGSLATNEKLFF. DNA of the CDR3: TGCAGTGCTGGTTCCCTTGCAACTAATGAAAAACTGTTTTTT. V is TRBV20-1 and J is TRBJ1-4; no reliable D call. The CDR3 covers 14 residues. Germline V gene sequence: CDR1 DFQATT, CDR2 SNEGSKA (reference sequence). Between the trimmed V and J ends, which lost 5 bases and 0 bases, there was a span of 10 bases.

This clonotype was seen many times. V gene TRBV20-1 combines with J gene TRBJ1-6; 11 nucleotides align to TRBD1. Germline-derived CDR1 and CDR2 are DFQATT and SNEGSKA (reference sequence). The trim removed 1 base at V and 14 bases at J, leaving 13 bases unmatched. This CDR3 is 16 amino acids long. CDR3 loop: CSARAEDRGLPRALHF. DNA of the CDR3: TGCAGTGCTAGAGCCGAGGACAGGGGGCTACCTAGGGCCCTCCACTTT.

To note about this clonotype: This may come from a read error, since a much larger clone is one base off. V is TRBV20-1 and J is TRBJ1-1; D not resolved. V was shortened by 0 bases and J by 1 base, with 9 bases between the two germline ends. CDR1 and CDR2 (germline): DFQATT, SNEGSKA (reference sequence). The CDR3 is 14 residues long. CDR3 nucleotide sequence: TGCAGTGCTAGAGATGTCCGGGGGAACACTGAAGCTTTCTTT. This gives the protein CSARDVRGNTEAFF.

The genes are TRBV12-3 or TRBV12-4 and TRBJ2-6; a weak D match, TRBD1 (5 bases). The CDR3 consists of 14 residues. Trimming removed 10 bases at V and 0 bases at J, with 10 bases between. Written as DNA, the CDR3 is TGTGCCACCAGGCAGGGCTCTGGGGCCAACGTCCTGACTTTC. Translated, it gives CATRQGSGANVLTF.

In the case of this clonotype: It is likely a read error, because the conserved phenylalanine at the end of the CDR3 is missing. The chain carries TRBV4-1 and TRBJ1-5; D unclear. Trimming cost V 0 bases and J 0 bases, with 6 bases left between them. Germline values: CDR1 MGHRA, CDR2 YSYEKL. The CDR3 loop spans 15 amino acids. CDR3 sequence: CASSQEEYSNQPQHY. In nucleotides, the CDR3 is TGCGCCAGCAGCCAAGAGGAGTATAGCAATCAGCCCCAGCATTAT.

Ten or more counts support this clonotype. J is TRBJ2-4 and V is TRBV29-1, with D perhaps TRBD2 (6 bases). With 7 bases removed from V and 2 bases from J, the gap between germline ends came to 12 bases. The CDR3 consists of 13 residues. The germline gives CDR1 SQVTM, CDR2 ANQGSEA. The chain's CDR3 is CSAHLATKNIQYF. The CDR3 DNA reads TGCAGCGCTCACCTAGCGACCAAAAACATTCAGTACTTC.

As DNA, the CDR3 is TGTGCCAGCAGCGCAGAGTGGGAGGTAGATACGCAGTATTTT. Its translation is CASSAEWEVDTQYF. This chain joins TRBV9 and TRBJ2-3, with D perhaps TRBD2 (6 bases). The V gene lost 3 bases and the J gene lost 5 bases, with 13 bases spanning the gap. The CDR3 has 14 amino acids. Germline V gene data show CDR1 as SGDLS and CDR2 as YYNGEE.

Turning to this clonotype: This may come from a read error, since a much larger clone is one base off. The chain recombines TRBV4-3 with TRBJ2-1; TRBD1 or TRBD2 may be the D gene (5 bases each). The CDR3 loop spans 14 amino acids. Germline V gene sequence: CDR1 LGHNA, CDR2 YSLEER. The CDR3 loop is CASSPGTSYNVQFF. CDR3 nucleotide sequence: TGCGCCAGCAGCCCCGGGACCTCCTACAATGTGCAGTTCTTC.

In this sample, this clonotype turned up many times. The chain is built from TRBV5-4 and TRBJ2-6; no clear D gene. From germline, CDR1 is SGHNT and CDR2 YYREEE (reference sequence). The CDR3 is 17 amino acids. V lost 0 bases, J lost 4 bases, and 14 bases lay in between. CDR3 amino acids: CASSLVGPLPGANVLTF. CDR3 sequence (DNA): TGTGCCAGCAGCTTGGTGGGCCCTTTGCCCGGGGCCAACGTCCTGACTTTC.

This clonotype was recorded at least ten times. The chain uses TRBV5-1 and TRBJ2-7; TRBD1 is a possible D gene (6 bases). This CDR3 is 15 amino acids long. The germline V gene has CDR1 SGHRS and CDR2 YFSETQ. The V and J ends lost 5 bases and 3 bases respectively, with 18 bases between them. CDR3 loop: CASREDSYPVYEQYF. The CDR3, as DNA: TGCGCCAGCAGAGAGGACAGCTACCCGGTCTACGAGCAGTACTTC.

The sample holds a few counts of this clonotype. The V call is TRBV7-2, the J call TRBJ2-5; the D is unclear. V lost 1 base to trimming and J lost 5 bases, with 17 bases between them. The CDR3 has 16 amino acids. The V gene's germline CDR1 is SGHTA and CDR2 FQGNSA. The CDR3 sequence is CASSLDPETSDETQYF. Here the CDR3 DNA reads TGTGCCAGCAGCTTAGACCCGGAGACCAGCGACGAGACCCAGTACTTC.

This clonotype has more than one count but fewer than ten. V usage is TRBV7-9 and J usage is TRBJ2-7, with TRBD1 matching 8 bases. J gave up 11 bases and V 5 bases, and 17 bases lay outside the gene matches. Per the germline V gene, CDR1 is SEHNR and CDR2 is FQNEAQ (reference sequence). The CDR3 covers 15 residues. For the CDR3, the DNA is TGTGCCAGCAGCACCGGGACAGGCCTCGCCTGGGGGAAGTACTTC. Translating it yields CASSTGTGLAWGKYF.

This clonotype was found many times. The chain uses TRBV2 and TRBJ2-5, with 9 bases fitting TRBD1. The junction had 8 bases not matched to a gene; V was cut back by 7 bases and J by 5 bases. The CDR3 extends over 14 amino acids. Germline lookup yields CDR1 SNHLY and CDR2 FYNNEI. The CDR3 is CASTRGQGSETQYF. The CDR3 bases are TGTGCCAGCACCCGAGGACAGGGGAGCGAGACCCAGTACTTC.